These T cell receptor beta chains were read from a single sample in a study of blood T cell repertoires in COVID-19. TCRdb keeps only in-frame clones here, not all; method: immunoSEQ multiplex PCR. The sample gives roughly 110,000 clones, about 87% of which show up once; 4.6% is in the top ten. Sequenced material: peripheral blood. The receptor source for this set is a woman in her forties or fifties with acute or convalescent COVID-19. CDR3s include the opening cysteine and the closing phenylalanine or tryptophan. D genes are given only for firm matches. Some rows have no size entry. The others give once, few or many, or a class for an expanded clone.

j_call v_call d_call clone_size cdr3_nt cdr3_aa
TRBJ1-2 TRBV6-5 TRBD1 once TGTGCCAGCAGCCTTAACAGGGGAGGCTACACCTTC CASSLNRGGYTF
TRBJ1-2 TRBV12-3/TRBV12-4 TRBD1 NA TGTGCCAGCAGTCCCGACAGGGATAATGGCTACACCTTC CASSPDRDNGYTF
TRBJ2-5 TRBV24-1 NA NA TGTGCCACCAGTGATTTTGGCAGGGGAGAGACCCAGTACTTC CATSDFGRGETQYF
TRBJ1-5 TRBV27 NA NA TGTGCCAGCAGTTCCCTTTCAGGTCATCAGCCCCAGCATTTT CASSSLSGHQPQHF
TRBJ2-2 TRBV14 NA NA TGTGCCAGCAGCCTAGACCCCCACGGGGATTCGAACACCGGGGAGCTGTTTTTT CASSLDPHGDSNTGELFF
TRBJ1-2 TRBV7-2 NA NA TGTGCCAGCAGCTTAGCGACAGCTAACTATGGCTACACCTTC CASSLATANYGYTF
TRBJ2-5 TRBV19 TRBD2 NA TGTGCCAGTAGTATGGGGAGGGCCGAGACCCAGTACTTC CASSMGRAETQYF
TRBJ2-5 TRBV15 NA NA TGTGCCACCTCCTCTAGCGTTCAAGAGACCCAGTACTTC CATSSSVQETQYF
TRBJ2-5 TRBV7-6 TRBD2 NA TGTGCCAGCAGCTTAGGCGGGCTAGCGGGGGCTAGAACCAAAGAGACCCAGTACTTC CASSLGGLAGARTKETQYF
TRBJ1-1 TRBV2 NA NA TGTGCCAGCTCAGGAACTGAAGCTTTCTTT CASSGTEAFF
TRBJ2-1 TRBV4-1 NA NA TGCGCCAGCAGCCTGCATTTGTCTAGCTCCTACAATGAGCAGTTCTTC CASSLHLSSSYNEQFF
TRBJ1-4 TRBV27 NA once TGTGCCAGCAGTTCACAGGGCTTTCGCAAACTGTTTTTT CASSSQGFRKLFF
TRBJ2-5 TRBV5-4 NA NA TGTGCCAGCAGCGAGGGGGGGGCCCAAGAGACCCAGTACTTC CASSEGGAQETQYF
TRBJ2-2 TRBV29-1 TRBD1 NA TGCAGCGTCCGTACCGGGACAGGTTCCACCGGGGAGCTGTTTTTT CSVRTGTGSTGELFF
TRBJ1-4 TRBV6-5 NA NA TGTGCCAGCAGTTACTGGGGGACATCGGGTGAAAAACTGTTTTTT CASSYWGTSGEKLFF
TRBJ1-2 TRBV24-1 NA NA TGTGCCACCAGTGAACCAACAGGGACCTATGGCTACACCTTC CATSEPTGTYGYTF
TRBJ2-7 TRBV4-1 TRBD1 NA TGCGCCAGCAGCCATCGGGACAGGGCGGGCTACGAGCAGTACTTC CASSHRDRAGYEQYF
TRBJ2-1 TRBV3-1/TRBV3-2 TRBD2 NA TGTGCCAGCAGCCTTTGGGGAGCGGGAGAGGACAATGAGCAGTTCTTC CASSLWGAGEDNEQFF
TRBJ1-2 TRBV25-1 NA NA TGTGCCAGCAGTTACGGCCTCAGGGGCTACACCTTC CASSYGLRGYTF
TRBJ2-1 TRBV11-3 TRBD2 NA TGTGCCAGCAGCCCAGGACTAGCGGGAGTGCATGAGCAGTTCTTC CASSPGLAGVHEQFF
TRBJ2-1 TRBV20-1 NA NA TGCAGTGGAAGGGCACGGGGTGAGCAGTTCTTC CSGRARGEQFF
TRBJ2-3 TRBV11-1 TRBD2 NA TGTGCCAGCAGCTTACGGGAGGGAGGATTGGGAGATACGCAGTATTTT CASSLREGGLGDTQYF
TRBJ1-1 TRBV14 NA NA TGTGCCAGCAGCCTCACACAGGGCATGAACACTGAAGCTTTCTTT CASSLTQGMNTEAFF
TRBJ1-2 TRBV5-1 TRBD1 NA TGCGCCAGCAGCTTCGGGACAGGCCCGAACTATGGCTACACCTTC CASSFGTGPNYGYTF
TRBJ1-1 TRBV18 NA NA TGTGCCAGCTCGGCGTCTATAGGGGTTGAAGCTTTCTTT CASSASIGVEAFF
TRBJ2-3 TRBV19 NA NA TGTGCCAGTAGTATAGGCCCTAGCCGGACAGATACGCAGTATTTT CASSIGPSRTDTQYF
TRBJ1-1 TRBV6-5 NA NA TGTGCCAGCGGGGGAGGGACTGAAGCTTTCTTT CASGGGTEAFF
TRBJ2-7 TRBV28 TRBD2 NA TGTGCCAGCAGAGCTCCCGGGACTAGCGGCCAGCACGAGCAGTACTTC CASRAPGTSGQHEQYF
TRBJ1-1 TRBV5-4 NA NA TGTGCCAGCAGCTTGCTTGGGGGGAGGGCGACTGAAGCTTTCTTT CASSLLGGRATEAFF
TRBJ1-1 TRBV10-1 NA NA TGCGCCAGCACTTCCGACAGGATGAACACTGAAGCTTTCTTT CASTSDRMNTEAFF
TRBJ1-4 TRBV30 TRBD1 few TGTGCCTGGAGCGGGGGGACAGGGACTGAAAAACTGTTTTTT CAWSGGTGTEKLFF
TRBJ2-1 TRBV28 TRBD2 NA TGTGCCAGCAAACAAGCGGGAGGGCAGTACAATGAGCAGTTCTTC CASKQAGGQYNEQFF
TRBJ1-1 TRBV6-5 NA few TGTGCCAGCAGGAGCGGGAACACTGAAGCTTTCTTT CASRSGNTEAFF
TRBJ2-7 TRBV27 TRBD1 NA TGTGCCAGCAGCCGGACAGGGAGCTCCTACGAGCAGTACTTC CASSRTGSSYEQYF
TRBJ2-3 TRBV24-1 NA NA TGTGCCACCAGTGACACGGACACCGATACGCAGTATTTT CATSDTDTDTQYF
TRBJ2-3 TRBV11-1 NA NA TGTGCCAGCAGCTTCAGGTTCTCCCCGACAACGGATACGCAGTATTTT CASSFRFSPTTDTQYF
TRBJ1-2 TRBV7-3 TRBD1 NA TGTGCCAGCAGCTTCAACAGGGGGGACTATGGCTACACCTTC CASSFNRGDYGYTF
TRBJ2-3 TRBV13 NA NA TGTGCCAGCTCCGAGGGCCTAAGCACAGATACGCAGTATTTT CASSEGLSTDTQYF
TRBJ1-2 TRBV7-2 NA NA TGTGCCAGCAGCTTAGGGGGTTCAGGGTACGGCTACACCTTC CASSLGGSGYGYTF
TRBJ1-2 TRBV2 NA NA TGTGCCAGCAGTATTTCAGCTAACTATGGCTACACCTTC CASSISANYGYTF
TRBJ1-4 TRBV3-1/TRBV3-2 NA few TGTGCCAGCAGCCAAGACGCGTCGGCAGGGGCGGAAAAACTGTTTTTT CASSQDASAGAEKLFF
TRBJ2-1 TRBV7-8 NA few TGTGCCAGCAGCCCCAGGGCCAGGGGCGTCGGTAATGAGCAGTTCTTC CASSPRARGVGNEQFF